This T cell receptor beta chain was identified in a study of blood T cell repertoires in COVID-19. Study-level information: Some COVID-19 samples were acute and others convalescent; all came from the United States, Italy and Spain. Sources were T cells, B-cell-depleted T cells, or PBMCs; the material itself was cDNA or gDNA.

V lost 7 bases, J lost 14 bases, and 8 bases stayed unmatched. The length of the CDR3 is 13 residues. Germline-derived CDR1 and CDR2 are WSHSY and SAAADI. Only in-frame clones appear in the TCRdb table, and some are missing; sequencing was by immunoSEQ multiplex PCR. The table has roughly 300,000 clones, roughly 83% seen once; the top ten hold around 1.6%. V is TRBV10-2 and J is TRBJ2-1; TRBD2 agrees at 13 bases. The sequence derives from a human donor with COVID-19, enrolled during active disease. The donor label of this sample is uncertain. The sequenced material came from peripheral blood. CDR3: CASTYKGLAGKFF. Here the CDR3 DNA reads TGCGCCAGCACGTATAAGGGACTAGCGGGAAAGTTCTTC.